The 18 T cell receptor beta chains below all came from one sample that was sequenced in a study of T-cell memory formation after mild COVID-19. TCRdb called the 5' RACE reads again in MiXCR, with one record for every CDR3 protein. The data show some 410,000 distinct CDR3 sequences, about 25% seen once. Input material: PBMCs or a T cell subset sorted from them (not recorded which). These receptors came from an adult woman who had mild COVID-19 (a few samples of this study predate the infection). Cell type and time point are not known.

This clonotype was detected a few times. V gene TRBV20-1 combines with J gene TRBJ2-7, with 10 nucleotides matching TRBD2. The CDR3 totals 14 residues. The junction had 2 bases not matched to a gene; V was cut back by 0 bases and J by 3 bases. Looked up from germline, CDR1 is DFQATT and CDR2 is SNEGSKA (reference sequence). CDR3 nucleotide sequence: TGCAGTGCTAGAGATCGGACTAGCGGCTACGAGCAGTACTTC. Its protein is CSARDRTSGYEQYF.

This clonotype was seen a handful of times. The chain uses TRBV19 and TRBJ2-5; D not resolved. The CDR3 is 16 amino acids. Germline V lookup: CDR1 LNHDA, CDR2 SQIVND (reference sequence). V shed 0 bases and J shed 1 base, with 12 bases lying between them. CDR3 loop: CASSIDSGALQETQYF. The CDR3 bases are TGTGCCAGTAGTATAGACTCCGGAGCGCTCCAAGAGACCCAGTACTTC.

This clonotype was seen more than once but under ten times. The chain links TRBV5-1 to TRBJ2-7; the D is unclear. Germline V gene data show CDR1 as SGHRS and CDR2 as YFSETQ. V was cut by 4 bases and J by 3 bases, with 8 bases left in between. The CDR3 has 12 amino acids. The CDR3: CASSGRYYEQYF. CDR3 sequence (DNA): TGCGCCAGCAGCGGCCGATACTACGAGCAGTACTTC.

As regards this clonotype: A read error may be the cause here, since a much bigger clone is one base away. The rearrangement uses TRBV4-2 and TRBJ2-3; D gene unclear. Looked up from germline, CDR1 is LGHNA and CDR2 is YNFKEQ. CDR3 length: 11 residues. V shed 7 bases and J shed 2 bases, with 4 bases lying between them. Here the CDR3 reads CASTTTDTQYF. The CDR3 DNA reads as TGTGCCAGCACCACCACAGATACGCAGTATTTT.

The chain recombines TRBV2 with TRBJ2-1, with D unresolved. The CDR3 spans 11 residues. Germline lookup yields CDR1 SNHLY and CDR2 FYNNEI. The V gene lost 9 bases and the J gene lost 4 bases, with 7 bases spanning the gap. CDR3 residues: CASDGYNEQFF. CDR3 nucleotide sequence: TGTGCCAGTGACGGTTACAATGAGCAGTTCTTC.

This clonotype was counted only a few times. The rearrangement joins TRBV6-5 to TRBJ1-1; D not certain. The V and J ends lost 5 bases and 5 bases respectively, with 18 bases between them. The CDR3 is 15 residues long. Germline-derived CDR1 and CDR2 are MNHEY and SVGAGI. The CDR3 region has the DNA TGTGCCAGCAGTCCCTCGGCCTCCGTCGCGACTGAAGCTTTCTTT. It translates to CASSPSASVATEAFF.

The genes are TRBV9 and TRBJ1-5, with D perhaps TRBD1 (6 bases). The CDR3 has 14 residues. Germline CDR1 and CDR2: SGDLS and YYNGEE. The V and J ends lost 3 bases and 7 bases respectively, with 14 bases between them. This CDR3 is CASSGRGTHQPQHF. Written as DNA, the CDR3 is TGTGCCAGCAGCGGGCGCGGGACACACCAGCCCCAGCATTTT.

The chain uses TRBV19 and TRBJ2-6; 8 nucleotides line up with TRBD1. The CDR3 extends over 17 amino acids. After removal of 6 bases from V and 0 bases from J, the junction contained 7 bases not matched to a gene. Germline CDR1 is LNHDA and CDR2 is SQIVND (reference sequence). The CDR3 coding sequence is TGTGCCAGTAGCCGGGACAGGTTGAACTCTGGGGCCAACGTCCTGACTTTC. This sequence encodes CASSRDRLNSGANVLTF.

This clonotype was observed a handful of times. The chain has TRBV20-1 and TRBJ2-7; no definite D call. This CDR3 spans 11 amino acids. The germline V and J ends were trimmed by 5 bases and 5 bases, with 10 bases remaining between them. CDR1 is DFQATT, CDR2 SNEGSKA, per germline (reference sequence). The CDR3 protein is CSAPKGNEQYF. DNA of the CDR3: TGCAGTGCTCCGAAAGGGAACGAGCAGTACTTC.

The chain joins TRBV30 to TRBJ1-2; D call uncertain. The germline V gene has CDR1 GTSNPN and CDR2 SVGIG (reference sequence). Trimming took 0 bases from V and 8 from J, leaving 10 bases between them. The CDR3 is made up of 12 amino acids. In DNA, the CDR3 is TGTGCCTGGAGTGTACCCCTTGGAGGCTACACCTTC. Translation: CAWSVPLGGYTF.

The chain couples TRBV5-1 to TRBJ1-6, with a possible D match to TRBD1 (5 bases). CDR1 is SGHRS, CDR2 YFSETQ, per germline. Trimming stripped 2 bases from V and 9 bases from J, with 12 bases between. The CDR3 is made up of 14 amino acids. The CDR3 region has the DNA TGCGCCAGCAGCTTACGGGACCTAAGTTCACCCCTCCACTTT. This codes for CASSLRDLSSPLHF.

In this sample, this clonotype turned up a few times. Here the CDR3 DNA reads TGCAGCGTAGACCGTATGACTAGTATATACAATGAGCAGTTCTTC. This gives the protein CSVDRMTSIYNEQFF. The V and J genes are TRBV29-1 and TRBJ2-1; D perhaps matches TRBD2 (6 bases). The germline gives CDR1 SQVTM, CDR2 ANQGSEA. Trimming removed 6 bases from V and 4 bases from J, with 19 bases in between. The CDR3 is 15 residues long.

Ten or more counts support this clonotype. The chain employs TRBV3-1 and TRBJ2-3, with D perhaps given as TRBD1 or TRBD2 (5 bases each). The V gene's germline CDR1 is LGHDT and CDR2 YNNKEL (reference sequence). The CDR3 runs to 16 residues. The V end was cut by 0 bases, the J end by 1 base, with 11 bases between. DNA for the CDR3: TGTGCCAGCAGCCAAGATCTGGGGACCGGCACAGATACGCAGTATTTT. This sequence encodes CASSQDLGTGTDTQYF.

This chain joins TRBV4-2 and TRBJ2-4; D is undetermined. The CDR3 loop spans 15 amino acids. Germline V CDR1 and CDR2: LGHNA, YNFKEQ. V shed 0 bases and J shed 0 bases, with 6 bases lying between them. The chain's CDR3 is CASSQETLAKNIQYF. CDR3 nucleotides: TGTGCCAGCAGCCAAGAGACACTAGCCAAAAACATTCAGTACTTC.

This clonotype was seen more than once but under ten times. The chain couples TRBV27 to TRBJ1-1; no reliable D call. Germline V gene lookup returns CDR1 MNHEY and CDR2 SMNVEV (reference sequence). Trimming removed 7 bases at V and 3 bases at J, with 6 bases between. There are 11 residues in the CDR3. CDR3 sequence: CASMEHTEAFF. CDR3 in DNA: TGTGCCAGCATGGAGCACACTGAAGCTTTCTTT.

This chain uses TRBV12-3 or TRBV12-4 with TRBJ2-1, with D perhaps TRBD2 (6 bases). The V gene lost 5 bases and the J gene lost 4 bases, with 24 bases spanning the gap. The CDR3 has 18 residues. CDR3 in amino acids: CASSPLRTLADLYNEQFF. CDR3 nucleotides: TGTGCCAGCAGTCCCTTGAGGACCTTAGCGGACCTTTACAATGAGCAGTTCTTC.

The chain couples TRBV10-3 to TRBJ2-2; D may match TRBD1 or TRBD2 (6 bases each). The CDR3 runs to 13 residues. CDR1 is ENHRY, CDR2 SYGVKD, per germline. The V end lost 7 bases, the J end lost 4 bases, and 10 bases lay between the germline ends. CDR3 DNA sequence: TGTGCCATCACGGGGGCAAGCACCGGGGAGCTGTTTTTT. Amino acids: CAITGASTGELFF.

This chain joins TRBV11-2 and TRBJ2-3; 7 bases are a match to TRBD2. The V segment lost 3 bases and the J segment 5 bases; nucleotides outside the gene matches: 5. This CDR3 is 14 amino acids long. Germline V gene sequence: CDR1 SGHAT, CDR2 FQNNGV. Here the CDR3 reads CASSLTSIRDTQYF. Written as DNA, the CDR3 is TGTGCCAGCAGCTTGACTAGCATAAGAGATACGCAGTATTTT.